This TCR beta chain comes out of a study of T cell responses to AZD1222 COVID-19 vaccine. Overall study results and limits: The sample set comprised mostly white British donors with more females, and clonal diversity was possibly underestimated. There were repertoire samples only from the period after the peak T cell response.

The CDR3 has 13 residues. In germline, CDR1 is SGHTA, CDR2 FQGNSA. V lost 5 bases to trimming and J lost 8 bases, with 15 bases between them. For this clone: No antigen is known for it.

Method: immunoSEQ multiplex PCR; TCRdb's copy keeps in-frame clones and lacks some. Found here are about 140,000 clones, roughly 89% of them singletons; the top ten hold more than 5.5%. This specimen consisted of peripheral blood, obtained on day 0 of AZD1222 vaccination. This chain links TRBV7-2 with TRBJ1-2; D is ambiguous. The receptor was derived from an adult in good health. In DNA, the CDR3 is TGTGCCAGCAGCCCCCGGAATGTGGGAGGCTACACCTTC. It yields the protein CASSPRNVGGYTF.